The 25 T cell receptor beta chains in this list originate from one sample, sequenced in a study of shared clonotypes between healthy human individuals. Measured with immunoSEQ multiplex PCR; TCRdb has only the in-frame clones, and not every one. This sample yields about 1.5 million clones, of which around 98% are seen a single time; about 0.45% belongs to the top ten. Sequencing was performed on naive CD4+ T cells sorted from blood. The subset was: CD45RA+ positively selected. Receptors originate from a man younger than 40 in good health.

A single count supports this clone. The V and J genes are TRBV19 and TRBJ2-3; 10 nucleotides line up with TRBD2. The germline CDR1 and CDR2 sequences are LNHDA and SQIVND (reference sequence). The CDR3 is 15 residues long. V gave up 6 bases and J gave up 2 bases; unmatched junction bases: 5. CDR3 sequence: CASSVLAGITDTQYF. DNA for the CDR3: TGTGCCAGTAGCGTACTAGCGGGGATCACAGATACGCAGTATTTT.

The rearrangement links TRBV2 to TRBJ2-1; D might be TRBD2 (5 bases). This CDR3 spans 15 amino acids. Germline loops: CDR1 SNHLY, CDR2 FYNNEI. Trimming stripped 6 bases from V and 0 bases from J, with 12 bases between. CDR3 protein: CASRLDLSSYNEQFF. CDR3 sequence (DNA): TGTGCCAGCAGGCTGGACTTAAGCTCCTACAATGAGCAGTTCTTC.

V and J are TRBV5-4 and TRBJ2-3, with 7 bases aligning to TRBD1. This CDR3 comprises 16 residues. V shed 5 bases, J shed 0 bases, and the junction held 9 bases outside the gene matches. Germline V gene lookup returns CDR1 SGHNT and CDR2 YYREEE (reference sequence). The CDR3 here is CASSPGQLTSTDTQYF. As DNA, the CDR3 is TGTGCCAGCAGTCCGGGACAGTTAACTAGCACAGATACGCAGTATTTT.

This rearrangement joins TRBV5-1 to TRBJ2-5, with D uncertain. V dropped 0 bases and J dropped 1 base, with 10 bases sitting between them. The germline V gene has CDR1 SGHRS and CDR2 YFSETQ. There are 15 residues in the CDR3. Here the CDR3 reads CASSLAGSRQETQYF. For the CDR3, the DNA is TGCGCCAGCAGCTTGGCCGGGTCACGCCAAGAGACCCAGTACTTC.

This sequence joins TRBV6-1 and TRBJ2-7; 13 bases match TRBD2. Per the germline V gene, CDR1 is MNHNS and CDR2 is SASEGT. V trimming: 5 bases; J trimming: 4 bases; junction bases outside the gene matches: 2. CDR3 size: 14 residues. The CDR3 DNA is TGTGCCAGCAGTAGGACTAGCGGGAGTTACGAGCAGTACTTC. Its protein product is CASSRTSGSYEQYF.

The CDR3 coding sequence is TGTGCCAGCAGCTTAGCGCGTGCGGGGTATAAGGGCTACACCTTC. Its protein product is CASSLARAGYKGYTF. The rearrangement links TRBV7-8 to TRBJ1-2; D uncertain. The CDR3 contains 15 residues. Trimming removed 0 bases at V and 8 bases at J, with 16 bases between. Germline-derived CDR1 and CDR2 are SGHVS and FQNEAQ.

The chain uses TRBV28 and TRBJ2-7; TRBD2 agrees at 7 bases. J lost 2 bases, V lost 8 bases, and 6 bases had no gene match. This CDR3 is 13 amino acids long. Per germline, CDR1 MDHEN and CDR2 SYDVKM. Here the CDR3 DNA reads TGTGCCAGCGGGCTAGCGGTTCCCTACGAGCAGTACTTC. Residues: CASGLAVPYEQYF.

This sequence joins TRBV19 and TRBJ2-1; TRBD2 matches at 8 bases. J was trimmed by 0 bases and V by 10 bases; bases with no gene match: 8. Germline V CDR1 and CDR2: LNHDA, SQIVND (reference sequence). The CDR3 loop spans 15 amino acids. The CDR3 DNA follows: TGTGCCAATAGAGAGCGGGAGAGCTCCTACAATGAGCAGTTCTTC. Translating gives CANRERESSYNEQFF.

CDR3 loop: CASSELGTGLTDTQYF. CDR3 in DNA: TGCGCCAGCAGTGAGTTGGGGACAGGCCTCACAGATACGCAGTATTTT. The chain is built from TRBV10-1 and TRBJ2-3; the match to TRBD1 covers 8 bases. CDR3 length: 16 residues. V shed 1 base and J 2 bases; nucleotides not matched to a gene: 5. The V gene's germline CDR1 is WNHNN and CDR2 SYGVQD (reference sequence).

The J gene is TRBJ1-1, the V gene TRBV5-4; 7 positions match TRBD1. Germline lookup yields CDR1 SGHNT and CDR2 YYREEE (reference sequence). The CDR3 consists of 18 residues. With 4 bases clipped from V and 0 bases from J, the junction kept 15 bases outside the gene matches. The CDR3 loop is CASSLGTDPTLLNTEAFF. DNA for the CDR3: TGTGCCAGCAGCCTCGGGACAGACCCGACGTTGTTGAACACTGAAGCTTTCTTT. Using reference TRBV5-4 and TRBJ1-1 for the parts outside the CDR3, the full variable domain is ETGVTQSPTHLIKTRGQQVTLRCSSQSGHNTVSWYQQALGQGPQFIFQYYREEENGRGNFPPRFSGLQFPNYSSELNVNALELDDSALYLCASSLGTDPTLLNTEAFFGQGTRLTVV.

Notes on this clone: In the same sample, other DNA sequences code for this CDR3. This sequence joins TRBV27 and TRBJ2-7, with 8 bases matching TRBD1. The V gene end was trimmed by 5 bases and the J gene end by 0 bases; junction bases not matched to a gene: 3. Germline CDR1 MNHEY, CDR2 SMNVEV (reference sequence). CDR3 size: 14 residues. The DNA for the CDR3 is TGTGCCAGCAGTCTTGGACAGGGCTCCTACGAGCAGTACTTC. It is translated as CASSLGQGSYEQYF.

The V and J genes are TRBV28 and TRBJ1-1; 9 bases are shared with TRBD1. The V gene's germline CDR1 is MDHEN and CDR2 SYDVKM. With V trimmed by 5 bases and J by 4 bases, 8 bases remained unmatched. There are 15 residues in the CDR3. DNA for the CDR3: TGTGCCAGCAGTACGGGACAGGGCTATATCACTGAAGCTTTCTTT. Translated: CASSTGQGYITEAFF. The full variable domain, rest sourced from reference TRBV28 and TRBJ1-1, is DVKVTQSSRYLVKRTGEKVFLECVQDMDHENMFWYRQDPGLGLRLIYFSYDVKMKEKGDIPEGYSVSREKKERFSLILESASTNQTSMYLCASSTGQGYITEAFFGQGTRLTVV.

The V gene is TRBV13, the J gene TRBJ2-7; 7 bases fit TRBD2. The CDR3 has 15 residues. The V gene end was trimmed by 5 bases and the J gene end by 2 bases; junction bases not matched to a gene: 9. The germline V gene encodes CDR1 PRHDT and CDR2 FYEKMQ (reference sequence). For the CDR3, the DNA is TGTGCCAGCAGCCAACTCGGGGGGAGGGCCTACGAGCAGTACTTC. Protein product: CASSQLGGRAYEQYF.

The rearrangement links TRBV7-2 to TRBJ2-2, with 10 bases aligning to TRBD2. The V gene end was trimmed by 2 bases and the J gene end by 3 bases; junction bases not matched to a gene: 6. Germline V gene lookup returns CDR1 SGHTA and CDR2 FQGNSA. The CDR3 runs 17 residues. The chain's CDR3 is CASSLRGTSDYTGELFF. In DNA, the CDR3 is TGTGCCAGCAGCTTACGAGGGACTAGCGATTACACCGGGGAGCTGTTTTTT.

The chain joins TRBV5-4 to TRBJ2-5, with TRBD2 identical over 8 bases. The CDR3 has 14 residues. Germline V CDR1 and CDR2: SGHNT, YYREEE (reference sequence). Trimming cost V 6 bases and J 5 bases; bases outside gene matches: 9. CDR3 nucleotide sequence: TGTGCCAGCACCCGGACGGGAGGGCGGGAGACCCAGTACTTC. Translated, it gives CASTRTGGRETQYF.

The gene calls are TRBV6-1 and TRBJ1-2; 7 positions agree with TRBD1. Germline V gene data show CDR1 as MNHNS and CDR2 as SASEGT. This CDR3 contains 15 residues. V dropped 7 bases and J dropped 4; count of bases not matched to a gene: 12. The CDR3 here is CASTHLAGGSYGYTF. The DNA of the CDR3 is TGTGCCAGCACCCACCTGGCAGGGGGTAGCTATGGCTACACCTTC.

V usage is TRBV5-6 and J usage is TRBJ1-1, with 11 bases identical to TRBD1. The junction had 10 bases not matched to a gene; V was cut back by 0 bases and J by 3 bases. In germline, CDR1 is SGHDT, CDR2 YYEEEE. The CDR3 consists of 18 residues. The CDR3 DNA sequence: TGTGCCAGCAGCTTGGCTATGGGGACAGGGGGTCCCCACACTGAAGCTTTCTTT. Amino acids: CASSLAMGTGGPHTEAFF.

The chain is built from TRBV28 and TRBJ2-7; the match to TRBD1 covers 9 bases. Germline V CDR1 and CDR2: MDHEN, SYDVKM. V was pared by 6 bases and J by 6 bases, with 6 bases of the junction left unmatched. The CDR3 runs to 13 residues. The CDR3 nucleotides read TGTGCCAGCAGGCCCACAGGGGGCGTCGAGCAGTACTTC. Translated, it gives CASRPTGGVEQYF.

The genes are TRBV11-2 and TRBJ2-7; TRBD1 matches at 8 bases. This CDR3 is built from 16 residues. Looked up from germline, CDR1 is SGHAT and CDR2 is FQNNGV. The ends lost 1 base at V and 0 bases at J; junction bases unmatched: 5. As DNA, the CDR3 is TGTGCCAGCAGCTTAGGACCCGGACAGGGCTCCTACGAGCAGTACTTC. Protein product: CASSLGPGQGSYEQYF.

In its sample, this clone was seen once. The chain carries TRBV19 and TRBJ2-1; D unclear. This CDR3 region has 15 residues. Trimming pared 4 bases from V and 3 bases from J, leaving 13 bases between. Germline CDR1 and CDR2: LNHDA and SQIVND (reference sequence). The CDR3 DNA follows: TGTGCCAGTAGTAAGCCTGGGATTGACTACAATGAGCAGTTCTTC. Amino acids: CASSKPGIDYNEQFF.

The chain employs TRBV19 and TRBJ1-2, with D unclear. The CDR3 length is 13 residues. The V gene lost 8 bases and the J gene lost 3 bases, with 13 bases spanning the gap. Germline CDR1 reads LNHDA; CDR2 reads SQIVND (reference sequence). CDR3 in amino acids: CASGGLVDYGYTF. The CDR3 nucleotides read TGTGCCAGTGGCGGACTGGTGGACTATGGCTACACCTTC.

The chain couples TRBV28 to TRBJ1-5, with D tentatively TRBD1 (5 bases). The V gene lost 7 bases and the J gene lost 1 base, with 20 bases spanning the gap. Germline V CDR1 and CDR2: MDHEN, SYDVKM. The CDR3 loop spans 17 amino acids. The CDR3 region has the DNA TGTGCCAGCACCACGATGAACTGGGGGAGAAGCAATCAGCCCCAGCATTTT. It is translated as CASTTMNWGRSNQPQHF.

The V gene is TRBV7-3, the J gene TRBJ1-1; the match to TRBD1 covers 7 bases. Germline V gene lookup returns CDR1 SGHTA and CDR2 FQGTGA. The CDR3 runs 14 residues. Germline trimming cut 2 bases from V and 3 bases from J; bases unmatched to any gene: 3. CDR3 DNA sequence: TGTGCCAGCAGCTTACAGGGGGGATACACTGAAGCTTTCTTT. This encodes CASSLQGGYTEAFF.

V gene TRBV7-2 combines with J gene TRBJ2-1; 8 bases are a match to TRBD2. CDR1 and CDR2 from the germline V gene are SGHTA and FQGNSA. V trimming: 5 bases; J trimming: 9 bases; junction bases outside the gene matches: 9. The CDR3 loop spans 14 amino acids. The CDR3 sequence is CASSKTGTSGEQFF. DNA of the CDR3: TGTGCCAGCAGCAAAACCGGGACTAGTGGTGAGCAGTTCTTC. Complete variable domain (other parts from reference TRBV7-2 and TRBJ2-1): GAGVSQSPSNKVTEKGKDVELRCDPISGHTALYWYRQSLGQGLEFLIYFQGNSAPDKSGLPSDRFSAERTGGSVSTLTIQRTQQEDSAVYLCASSKTGTSGEQFFGPGTRLTVL.

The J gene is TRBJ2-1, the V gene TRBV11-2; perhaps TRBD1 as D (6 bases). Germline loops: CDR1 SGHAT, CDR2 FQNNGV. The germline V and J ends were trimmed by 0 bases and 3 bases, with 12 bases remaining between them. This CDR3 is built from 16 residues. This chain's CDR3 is CASSLDRGRYYNEQFF. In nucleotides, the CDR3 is TGTGCCAGCAGCTTAGACAGGGGACGTTACTACAATGAGCAGTTCTTC.